The entry that follows covers one T cell receptor (beta chain) sequence. Its target is not known. The data were taken from a study of shared clonotypes between healthy human individuals. On the study more broadly: Per-donor plates numbered three CD4 naive, three CD4 memory, two CD8 naive and one CD8 memory.

Points from the study as a whole: Genetic and exposure-history diversity was limited by the few donors.

Per the germline V gene, CDR1 is LGHNA and CDR2 is YSLEER. Losses at the gene ends were 4 bases for V and 0 bases for J; bases not matched to a gene: 5. The CDR3 extends over 17 amino acids. Genomic DNA belonging to each subset was distributed in equal measure over several immunoSEQ plates. Profiling relied on immunoSEQ multiplex PCR, and the TCRdb table lists in-frame clones only, not all of them. This sample carries more than 200,000 clones, 50% to 80% of them seen once, and the ten largest clones take 11%. The V and J genes are TRBV4-3 and TRBJ2-2; TRBD2 matches 10 bases. Source material: memory CD4+ T cells sorted from blood. Stated subset: CD45RA-negative fraction. The sequence came from a young man in good health. DNA for the CDR3: TGCGCCAGCAGCCGAGGGACTAGCGCCTCGAACACCGGGGAGCTGTTTTTT. It translates to CASSRGTSASNTGELFF.